This T cell receptor (beta chain) was retrieved from a study of T cells in Graves' hyperthyroidism and ophthalmopathy. In the case of this clonotype: Its antigen is undetermined.

The study enrolled patients aged 18 to 65 with newly diagnosed hyperthyroidism of under 2 months' duration. From RNA transcripts, TCR beta CDR3 regions were amplified. TCR CDR3 regions were first amplified by RT-PCR with HTBI primers. TCRdb called the multiplex PCR reads again in MiXCR, with one record for every CDR3 protein. Among a few hundred thousand distinct CDR3 sequences listed, roughly 20% were seen once. Whole-study findings and limits: Most clonotypes expanded in the thyroid (above 0.001) were also present in blood. A median roughly 6.6 months before onset, the model predicted ophthalmopathy.

This CDR3 contains 15 residues. V shed 6 bases and J shed 4 bases, with 18 bases lying between them. Germline V gives CDR1 MDHEN, CDR2 SYDVKM. This receptor was taken from a man aged 18-30 years with Graves' hyperthyroidism. Sequencing was carried out using blood. V and J are TRBV28 and TRBJ1-2, with D unresolved. The CDR3 coding sequence is TGTGCCAGCAGCGTCCCTGGAGGGCCCCGCTATGGCTACACCTTC. Translating gives CASSVPGGPRYGYTF.